This TCR beta chain was recovered during a study of T cells in Graves' hyperthyroidism and ophthalmopathy. Calling Graves' hyperthyroidism stable meant ophthalmopathy did not progress within 18 months. This clonotype was observed at least ten times. RNA transcripts gave rise to amplified TCR beta CDR3 regions. The HTBI primer set was used in a first-round RT-PCR of the TCR CDR3. TCRdb passed the multiplex PCR reads through MiXCR, listing each CDR3 protein once. Of hundreds of thousands of distinct CDR3 sequences listed, roughly 13% were seen once; the top ten hold 9.2%. Trimming cost V 6 bases and J 1 base; bases outside gene matches: 13. CDR1 and CDR2 (germline): SEHNR, FQNEAQ (reference sequence). This CDR3 contains 18 residues.

This sequence was found in a woman aged 18-29 years with Graves' hyperthyroidism. Sequencing was performed on blood. This chain connects TRBV7-9 to TRBJ1-4, with 8 bases that match TRBD1. CDR3 sequence (DNA): TGTGCCAGCAGTCCGGGCAGGGGGCTTTTGCGAACTAATGAAAAACTGTTTTTT. This translates into CASSPGRGLLRTNEKLFF.